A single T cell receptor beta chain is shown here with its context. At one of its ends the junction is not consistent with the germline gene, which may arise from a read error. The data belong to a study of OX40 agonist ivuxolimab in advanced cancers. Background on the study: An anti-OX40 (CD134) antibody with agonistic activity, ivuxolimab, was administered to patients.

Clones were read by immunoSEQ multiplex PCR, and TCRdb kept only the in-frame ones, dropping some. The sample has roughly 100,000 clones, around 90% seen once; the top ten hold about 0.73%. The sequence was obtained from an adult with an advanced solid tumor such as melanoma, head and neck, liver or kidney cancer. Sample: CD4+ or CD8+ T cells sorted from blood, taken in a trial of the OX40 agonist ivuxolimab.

Here the CDR3 reads CASNYTTGDQPQHF. CDR3 DNA: TGTGCCAGCAATTACACAACAGGGGATCAGCCCCAGCATTTT. This rearrangement joins TRBV6-6 to TRBJ1-5; TRBD1 agrees at 7 bases. The germline gives CDR1 MNHNY, CDR2 SVGAGI (reference sequence). The CDR3 length is 14 residues.